These T cell receptor beta chains were read from a single sample in a study of blood T cells in healthy people across ages. TCRdb itself ran the 5' RACE reads through MiXCR, one entry per CDR3 protein. Of about 2 million distinct CDR3 sequences in the sample, around 48% were seen once. Specimen: blood. The receptors were gathered from a woman aged 40 to 50 in good health. CDR3s include the opening cysteine and the closing phenylalanine or tryptophan. Fields, in order: V gene, clone size, J gene, CDR3 length, D gene, CDR3 protein, CDR3 DNA. The D gene is left open where the match is weak. Only part of the rows carry a size: once, few, many, or a class if the clone is expanded.

v_call: TRBV4-1
clone_size: once
j_call: TRBJ1-1
cdr3_length: 14
d_call: .
cdr3_aa: CASSLRGMSTEAFF
cdr3_nt: TGCGCCAGCAGCCTGCGGGGGATGAGCACTGAAGCTTTCTTT

v_call: TRBV7-2
clone_size: few
j_call: TRBJ1-5
cdr3_length: 12
d_call: .
cdr3_aa: CASSLDVSAQHF
cdr3_nt: TGTGCCAGCAGCTTAGACGTTTCGGCCCAGCATTTT

v_call: TRBV6-5
clone_size: .
j_call: TRBJ2-5
cdr3_length: 16
d_call: .
cdr3_aa: CASSYNPRDQKETQYF
cdr3_nt: TGTGCCAGCAGCTACAATCCCCGGGACCAGAAAGAGACCCAGTACTTC

v_call: TRBV7-2
clone_size: few
j_call: TRBJ1-2
cdr3_length: 14
d_call: .
cdr3_aa: CASSAAGANYGYTF
cdr3_nt: TGTGCCAGCAGCGCCGCCGGGGCTAACTATGGCTACACCTTC

v_call: TRBV12-3/TRBV12-4
clone_size: few
j_call: TRBJ2-5
cdr3_length: 15
d_call: .
cdr3_aa: CASSLAWTLQETQYF
cdr3_nt: TGTGCCAGCAGTTTAGCGTGGACTCTCCAAGAGACCCAGTACTTC

v_call: TRBV10-3
clone_size: .
j_call: TRBJ2-3
cdr3_length: 15
d_call: .
cdr3_aa: CAISDPGLGGDTQYF
cdr3_nt: TGTGCCATCAGTGACCCGGGCCTCGGGGGAGATACGCAGTATTTT

v_call: TRBV20-1
clone_size: .
j_call: TRBJ2-6
cdr3_length: 14
d_call: .
cdr3_aa: CSARSGPGANVQTF
cdr3_nt: TGCAGTGCTAGGAGCGGGCCTGGGGCCAACGTCCAGACTTTC

v_call: TRBV12-3/TRBV12-4
clone_size: .
j_call: TRBJ1-1
cdr3_length: 17
d_call: TRBD1
cdr3_aa: CASSFGKGARTDTEAFF
cdr3_nt: TGTGCCAGCAGTTTCGGAAAGGGGGCGAGGACGGACACTGAAGCTTTCTTT

v_call: TRBV20-1
clone_size: .
j_call: TRBJ1-2
cdr3_length: 15
d_call: TRBD1
cdr3_aa: CSARDSRQGAGGYTF
cdr3_nt: TGCAGTGCTAGAGATAGTAGACAGGGGGCAGGAGGCTACACCTTC

v_call: TRBV11-1
clone_size: .
j_call: TRBJ2-5
cdr3_length: 15
d_call: .
cdr3_aa: CACSYGQMYQETQYF
cdr3_nt: TGTGCCTGCAGCTACGGACAGATGTACCAAGAGACCCAGTACTTC

v_call: TRBV12-3/TRBV12-4
clone_size: .
j_call: TRBJ2-1
cdr3_length: 14
d_call: .
cdr3_aa: CASSLVGPYNEQFF
cdr3_nt: TGTGCCAGCAGTTTAGTCGGCCCCTACAATGAGCAGTTCTTC

v_call: TRBV7-3
clone_size: few
j_call: TRBJ2-4
cdr3_length: 19
d_call: TRBD1
cdr3_aa: CASSFPGQTPQLAKNIQYF
cdr3_nt: TGTGCCAGCAGCTTCCCGGGACAGACACCACAACTAGCCAAAAACATTCAGTACTTC

v_call: TRBV10-3
clone_size: .
j_call: TRBJ2-4
cdr3_length: 14
d_call: .
cdr3_aa: CAISSGVAKNIQYF
cdr3_nt: TGTGCCATCAGTAGCGGAGTAGCCAAAAACATTCAGTACTTC

v_call: TRBV5-1
clone_size: .
j_call: TRBJ2-3
cdr3_length: 18
d_call: TRBD1
cdr3_aa: CASSSPPGTVLSTDTQYF
cdr3_nt: TGCGCCAGCAGCTCTCCACCCGGGACAGTTCTTAGCACAGATACGCAGTATTTT

v_call: TRBV5-1
clone_size: .
j_call: TRBJ2-1
cdr3_length: 16
d_call: .
cdr3_aa: CASSLARVQGRDEQFF
cdr3_nt: TGCGCCAGCAGCTTGGCCCGTGTACAGGGTAGGGATGAGCAGTTCTTC

v_call: TRBV27
clone_size: .
j_call: TRBJ1-2
cdr3_length: 15
d_call: .
cdr3_aa: CASSFAQEVPYGYTF
cdr3_nt: TGTGCCAGCAGTTTCGCCCAGGAGGTCCCCTATGGCTACACCTTC

v_call: TRBV7-2
clone_size: .
j_call: TRBJ1-2
cdr3_length: 18
d_call: TRBD1
cdr3_aa: CASSSGTGTAIINYGYTF
cdr3_nt: TGTGCCAGCAGCTCGGGAACCGGGACAGCGATAATTAACTATGGCTACACCTTC

v_call: TRBV2
clone_size: .
j_call: TRBJ2-7
cdr3_length: 12
d_call: .
cdr3_aa: CASGQFLYEQYF
cdr3_nt: TGTGCCAGCGGACAGTTCCTTTACGAGCAGTACTTC

v_call: TRBV28
clone_size: .
j_call: TRBJ1-1
cdr3_length: 15
d_call: .
cdr3_aa: CASSSPGRVNTEAFF
cdr3_nt: TGTGCCAGCAGCTCCCCTGGGCGGGTAAACACTGAAGCTTTCTTT

v_call: TRBV20-1
clone_size: .
j_call: TRBJ2-7
cdr3_length: 15
d_call: .
cdr3_aa: CSASPKDWSSYEQYF
cdr3_nt: TGCAGTGCTAGTCCGAAGGACTGGAGCTCCTACGAGCAGTACTTC

v_call: TRBV21-1
clone_size: .
j_call: TRBJ2-3
cdr3_length: 15
d_call: .
cdr3_aa: CASILQGAGTDTQYF
cdr3_nt: TGTGCCAGCATCTTACAGGGGGCCGGCACAGATACGCAGTATTTT

v_call: TRBV27
clone_size: few
j_call: TRBJ2-3
cdr3_length: 18
d_call: TRBD2
cdr3_aa: CASSRPSGGRTSTDTQYF
cdr3_nt: TGTGCCAGCAGTCGCCCTAGCGGGGGGAGAACTAGCACAGATACGCAGTATTTT

v_call: TRBV2
clone_size: .
j_call: TRBJ2-1
cdr3_length: 16
d_call: TRBD2
cdr3_aa: CASRLTTSGGHNEQFF
cdr3_nt: TGTGCCAGCAGACTCACAACTAGCGGGGGGCACAATGAGCAGTTCTTC

v_call: TRBV6-2/TRBV6-3
clone_size: .
j_call: TRBJ1-2
cdr3_length: 15
d_call: TRBD1
cdr3_aa: CASMIQGRANYGYTF
cdr3_nt: TGTGCCAGCATGATACAGGGGAGAGCGAACTATGGCTACACCTTC

v_call: TRBV25-1
clone_size: .
j_call: TRBJ1-1
cdr3_length: 14
d_call: .
cdr3_aa: CASSRPGWNTEAFF
cdr3_nt: TGTGCCAGCAGTCGACCAGGGTGGAACACTGAAGCTTTCTTT

v_call: TRBV11-3
clone_size: few
j_call: TRBJ2-7
cdr3_length: 16
d_call: TRBD1
cdr3_aa: CASSLGGTGPYNEQYF
cdr3_nt: TGTGCCAGCAGCTTAGGGGGGACAGGGCCCTACAATGAGCAGTACTTC

v_call: TRBV29-1
clone_size: .
j_call: TRBJ1-1
cdr3_length: 14
d_call: TRBD1
cdr3_aa: CSVVTGGLNTEAFF
cdr3_nt: TGCAGCGTTGTGACAGGGGGGCTGAACACTGAAGCTTTCTTT

v_call: TRBV12-3/TRBV12-4
clone_size: .
j_call: TRBJ1-6
cdr3_length: 14
d_call: .
cdr3_aa: CASSNGRVYSPLHF
cdr3_nt: TGTGCCAGCAGCAATGGGAGAGTGTATTCACCCCTCCACTTT

v_call: TRBV4-3
clone_size: .
j_call: TRBJ2-2
cdr3_length: 17
d_call: .
cdr3_aa: CASSQERGGVVTGELFF
cdr3_nt: TGCGCCAGCAGCCAAGAACGAGGGGGGGTTGTTACCGGGGAGCTGTTTTTT

v_call: TRBV14
clone_size: .
j_call: TRBJ2-7
cdr3_length: 14
d_call: TRBD1
cdr3_aa: CASSQAYRGREQYF
cdr3_nt: TGTGCCAGCAGCCAAGCATACAGGGGAAGGGAGCAGTACTTC

v_call: TRBV5-1
clone_size: few
j_call: TRBJ2-7
cdr3_length: 17
d_call: .
cdr3_aa: CASSSGVGAAIPYEQYF
cdr3_nt: TGCGCCAGCAGCTCGGGGGTGGGAGCGGCGATACCTTACGAGCAGTACTTC

v_call: TRBV4-2
clone_size: few
j_call: TRBJ1-1
cdr3_length: 16
d_call: .
cdr3_aa: CASSQASRGENTEAFF
cdr3_nt: TGTGCCAGCAGCCAAGCGTCTCGGGGGGAGAACACTGAAGCTTTCTTT

v_call: TRBV27
clone_size: .
j_call: TRBJ2-7
cdr3_length: 15
d_call: TRBD1
cdr3_aa: CASSLWQGVGNEQYF
cdr3_nt: TGTGCCAGCAGTTTATGGCAGGGGGTAGGCAACGAGCAGTACTTC

v_call: TRBV6-5
clone_size: .
j_call: TRBJ1-4
cdr3_length: 14
d_call: .
cdr3_aa: CASSYAGPDEKLFF
cdr3_nt: TGTGCCAGCAGTTACGCGGGGCCGGATGAAAAACTGTTTTTT

v_call: TRBV11-2
clone_size: .
j_call: TRBJ2-1
cdr3_length: 15
d_call: TRBD2
cdr3_aa: CASSPGERGYNEQFF
cdr3_nt: TGTGCCAGCAGCCCTGGCGAGCGGGGGTACAATGAGCAGTTCTTC

v_call: TRBV7-9
clone_size: .
j_call: TRBJ2-5
cdr3_length: 12
d_call: .
cdr3_aa: CASRGYGETQYF
cdr3_nt: TGTGCCAGCAGGGGGTACGGAGAGACCCAGTACTTC

v_call: TRBV6-5
clone_size: .
j_call: TRBJ2-1
cdr3_length: 15
d_call: TRBD2
cdr3_aa: CASRPRAGRGNEQFF
cdr3_nt: TGTGCCAGCAGACCGCGAGCGGGGCGGGGAAATGAGCAGTTCTTC

v_call: TRBV4-2
clone_size: .
j_call: TRBJ1-1
cdr3_length: 15
d_call: .
cdr3_aa: CASSQGRDSLGGAFF
cdr3_nt: TGTGCCAGCAGCCAAGGCAGGGACTCACTAGGTGGGGCTTTCTTT

v_call: TRBV4-2
clone_size: .
j_call: TRBJ2-3
cdr3_length: 14
d_call: .
cdr3_aa: CASSLVEGPDTQYF
cdr3_nt: TGTGCCAGCAGCCTAGTCGAGGGCCCAGATACGCAGTATTTT

v_call: TRBV25-1
clone_size: .
j_call: TRBJ2-3
cdr3_length: 14
d_call: TRBD2
cdr3_aa: CASSVLAGEDTQYF
cdr3_nt: TGTGCCAGCAGTGTACTAGCGGGGGAGGATACGCAGTATTTT

v_call: TRBV5-1
clone_size: .
j_call: TRBJ2-3
cdr3_length: 14
d_call: .
cdr3_aa: CASSYLTVTDTQYF
cdr3_nt: TGCGCCAGCAGCTACCTAACGGTCACAGATACGCAGTATTTT

v_call: TRBV5-1
clone_size: once
j_call: TRBJ2-6
cdr3_length: 16
d_call: .
cdr3_aa: CASRLASLSGANVLTF
cdr3_nt: TGCGCCAGCAGGTTGGCGTCCCTCTCTGGGGCCAACGTCCTGACTTTC

v_call: TRBV7-2
clone_size: .
j_call: TRBJ2-3
cdr3_length: 14
d_call: .
cdr3_aa: CASSPRGNYDTQYF
cdr3_nt: TGTGCCAGCAGCCCTAGGGGAAACTACGATACGCAGTATTTT

v_call: TRBV2
clone_size: .
j_call: TRBJ2-7
cdr3_length: 15
d_call: TRBD1
cdr3_aa: CASSELGQTFYEQYF
cdr3_nt: TGTGCCAGCAGTGAACTGGGACAGACCTTCTACGAGCAGTACTTC

v_call: TRBV4-2
clone_size: .
j_call: TRBJ2-7
cdr3_length: 16
d_call: TRBD2
cdr3_aa: CASSPPSGGNSYEQYF
cdr3_nt: TGTGCCAGCAGCCCACCTAGCGGGGGGAACTCCTACGAGCAGTACTTC

v_call: TRBV20-1
clone_size: .
j_call: TRBJ2-1
cdr3_length: 16
d_call: TRBD2
cdr3_aa: CSARVGSGGLYNEQFF
cdr3_nt: TGCAGTGCTAGAGTAGGTAGCGGGGGCCTTTACAATGAGCAGTTCTTC